These T cell receptor beta chains were read from a single sample in a study of metastatic and nonmetastatic thyroid tumors. TCRdb re-called the PCR reads through MiXCR. The profile covers about 33,000 clones, with 15% to 20% appearing a single time and approximately 4.8% taken by the ten largest. The specimen was blood. These receptors were obtained from a female donor with papillary thyroid cancer or a benign thyroid nodule (not recorded which). Some clones in this sample may be carry-over from other donors' samples. CDR3s include the opening cysteine and the closing phenylalanine or tryptophan. D genes are given only for firm matches. Size values are once, few and many counts, or a class for expanded clones, and some rows have none.

>TRBV14|many|TRBJ2-3|NA
CASSQDVYIDNTDTQYF
TGTGCCAGCAGCCAAGATGTCTATATCGACAACACAGATACGCAGTATTTT
>TRBV14|many|TRBJ2-5|NA
CASSQFFKETQYF
TGTGCCAGCAGCCAATTCTTTAAAGAGACCCAGTACTTC
>TRBV28|few|TRBJ2-7|NA
CASSPRGSYEQYF
TGTGCCAGCAGTCCCAGGGGCTCCTACGAGCAGTACTTC
>TRBV9|many|TRBJ1-1|NA
CASSAEGAGYRTEAFF
TGTGCCAGCAGCGCCGAGGGCGCAGGGTATCGGACTGAAGCTTTCTTT
>TRBV4-3|NA|TRBJ1-2|NA
CASSQEFRGSGYTF
TGCGCCAGCAGCCAAGAATTCAGGGGCTCTGGCTACACCTTC
>TRBV5-4|many|TRBJ1-2|TRBD1
CASSQLQGALDGYTF
TGTGCCAGCAGTCAATTACAGGGGGCGTTAGATGGCTACACCTTC
>TRBV2|NA|TRBJ1-5|TRBD1
CASSRDRWGYSNHPQHF
TGTGCCAGCAGTAGGGACAGGTGGGGATATAGCAATCATCCCCAGCATTTT
>TRBV6-1|few|TRBJ2-7|TRBD2
CASNMGVAGVGEQYF
TGTGCCAGCAACATGGGTGTAGCGGGGGTTGGTGAGCAGTACTTC
>TRBV4-2|many|TRBJ2-1|TRBD2
CASSQEAGDPNEQFF
TGTGCCAGCAGCCAGGAAGCGGGAGACCCCAATGAGCAGTTCTTC
>TRBV28|few|TRBJ1-5|TRBD1
CASSSSGQGGWNQPQHF
TGTGCCAGCAGTTCTTCAGGACAGGGGGGCTGGAATCAGCCCCAGCATTTT
>TRBV13|many|TRBJ2-7|TRBD1
CASSLGQGMGNEQYF
TGTGCCAGCAGCCTCGGACAGGGGATGGGTAACGAGCAGTACTTC
>TRBV2|many|TRBJ2-5|NA
CASNRDMRETQYF
TGTGCCAGCAACCGGGACATGAGGGAGACCCAGTACTTC
>TRBV28|medium-sized|TRBJ1-5|NA
CASTTPGARQRVSNQPQHF
TGTGCCAGCACCACCCCCGGGGCCAGACAGAGAGTTAGCAATCAGCCCCAGCATTTT
>TRBV4-2|NA|TRBJ1-3|TRBD1
CASSLDRTGGNTIYF
TGTGCCAGCAGCCTAGACCGGACAGGGGGAAACACCATATATTTT
>TRBV5-1|many|TRBJ2-3|NA
CASSLEAASTDTQYF
TGCGCCAGCAGCTTGGAGGCAGCTAGCACAGATACGCAGTATTTT
>TRBV2|many|TRBJ1-1|NA
CASSIQGNTEAFF
TGTGCCAGCAGTATCCAGGGGAACACTGAAGCTTTCTTT
>TRBV6-1|NA|TRBJ1-3|NA
CASRWTVGVSGNTIYF
TGTGCCAGCAGGTGGACAGTGGGGGTCTCTGGAAACACCATATATTTT
>TRBV9|many|TRBJ2-2|TRBD2
CASSRTSGRAHTGELFF
TGTGCCAGCAGCAGAACTAGCGGGAGGGCCCACACCGGGGAGCTGTTTTTT
>TRBV19|few|TRBJ2-1|NA
CASSIGAGSYNEQSF
TGTGCCAGTAGTATAGGAGCTGGCTCCTACAATGAGCAGTCCTTC
>TRBV7-9|many|TRBJ2-5|TRBD2
CASSLAMWEGRETQYF
TGTGCCAGCAGCTTGGCTATGTGGGAGGGTCGAGAGACCCAGTACTTC
>TRBV19|many|TRBJ1-5|TRBD1
CASSTTGGNQPQHF
TGTGCCAGTAGTACGACAGGGGGGAATCAGCCCCAGCATTTT
>TRBV20-1|many|TRBJ2-7|TRBD1
CSARDTGQGFGHEQYF
TGCAGTGCTAGAGATACAGGACAGGGGTTTGGCCACGAGCAGTACTTC
>TRBV7-6|many|TRBJ2-1|NA
CASSHPTKTYNEQFF
TGTGCCAGCAGCCACCCGACTAAGACCTACAATGAGCAGTTCTTC
>TRBV28|many|TRBJ2-1|TRBD2
CASSSGGAYNEQFF
TGTGCCAGCAGTAGCGGGGGGGCCTACAATGAGCAGTTCTTC
>TRBV6-4|many|TRBJ2-2|TRBD1
CASSLPRDRGQVGHTGELFF
TGTGCCAGCAGTCTCCCCCGGGACAGGGGGCAGGTTGGGCACACCGGGGAGCTGTTTTTT
>TRBV5-1|many|TRBJ1-1|NA
CASSLVRGSGNTEAFF
TGCGCCAGCAGCTTGGTGAGGGGATCCGGGAACACTGAAGCTTTCTTT
>TRBV4-1|many|TRBJ2-2|TRBD1
CASSADWTGGDGGELFF
TGCGCCAGCAGCGCGGACTGGACAGGGGGCGATGGCGGGGAGCTGTTTTTT
>TRBV30|NA|TRBJ1-2|NA
CAWTPGKYGYTF
TGTGCCTGGACCCCGGGGAAATATGGCTACACCTTC
>TRBV7-2|many|TRBJ2-7|NA
CASSLPTGYEQYF
TGTGCCAGCAGTCTACCGACAGGCTACGAGCAGTACTTC
>TRBV20-1|NA|TRBJ2-5|TRBD2
CSAIPTCVGLAGLPQETQYF
TGCAGTGCAATTCCAACCTGCGTAGGACTAGCGGGATTACCCCAAGAGACCCAGTACTTC
>TRBV20-1|few|TRBJ1-5|NA
CSAKKGVGGSQPQHF
TGCAGTGCCAAGAAGGGCGTGGGCGGGAGTCAGCCCCAGCATTTT
>TRBV6-1|NA|TRBJ1-1|NA
CASSLTTGEAFF
TGTGCCAGCAGTCTTACCACGGGAGAAGCTTTCTTC
>TRBV6-6|many|TRBJ1-3|NA
CASTPVQETYTYSGNTIYF
TGTGCCAGCACTCCTGTACAGGAGACCTATACTTACTCTGGAAACACCATATATTTT
>TRBV4-1|NA|TRBJ2-7|NA
CASSPSRGGTYEQYF
TGCGCCAGCAGCCCATCAAGGGGGGGTACCTACGAGCAGTACTTC
>TRBV2|many|TRBJ2-5|TRBD2
CASSKLTSGSGETQYF
TGTGCCAGCAGTAAATTAACTAGCGGGAGTGGGGAGACCCAGTACTTC
>TRBV7-9|many|TRBJ2-4|NA
CASSSDRRPSF
TGTGCCAGCAGCTCCGACAGGAGACCGAGCTTC
>TRBV6-1|medium-sized|TRBJ2-7|TRBD1
CASSRDLGQGYEQYF
TGTGCCAGCAGTCGGGACTTGGGACAGGGCTACGAGCAGTACTTC
>TRBV12-3/TRBV12-4|NA|TRBJ2-7|NA
CASSLVREATRSSYEQYF
TGTGCCAGCAGCCTCGTCCGTGAAGCGACCAGGAGCTCCTACGAGCAGTACTTC
>TRBV20-1|many|TRBJ2-1|NA
CSAAGQNEQFF
TGCAGTGCTGCAGGACAGAATGAGCAGTTCTTC
>TRBV30|many|TRBJ1-4|NA
CAWSLGLGPSNEKLFF
TGTGCCTGGAGTCTGGGCCTCGGGCCCTCCAATGAAAAACTGTTTTTT
>TRBV12-3/TRBV12-4|many|TRBJ2-5|NA
CASSPRSYQETQYF
TGTGCCAGCAGTCCTCGGTCCTACCAAGAGACCCAGTACTTC
>TRBV5-8|once|TRBJ1-2|NA
CASSTERQANYGYTF
TGTGCCAGCAGCACAGAACGACAGGCCAACTATGGCTACACCTTC
>TRBV12-3/TRBV12-4|many|TRBJ1-5|NA
CASSFGTSGEQPQHF
TGTGCCAGCAGTTTCGGGACGTCAGGGGAACAGCCCCAGCATTTT
>TRBV2|many|TRBJ1-5|NA
CASSRKELQPQHF
TGTGCCAGCAGTCGTAAGGAGTTACAGCCCCAGCATTTT
>TRBV12-3/TRBV12-4|few|TRBJ1-4|NA
CASRPTTNEKLFF
TGTGCCAGTCGACCTACAACTAATGAAAAACTGTTTTTT
>TRBV7-9|many|TRBJ1-4|TRBD1
CASSLGQGPNEKLFF
TGTGCCAGCAGTTTGGGACAGGGGCCTAATGAAAAACTGTTTTTT
>TRBV6-2/TRBV6-3|many|TRBJ1-1|NA
CASRRHGDNTEAFF
TGTGCCAGCAGGAGACACGGAGATAACACTGAAGCTTTCTTT
>TRBV30|many|TRBJ2-5|NA
CAWSVQGGGETQYF
TGTGCCTGGAGTGTTCAAGGGGGAGGAGAGACCCAGTACTTC
>TRBV7-3|many|TRBJ2-1|NA
CASSLVLDSYNEQFF
TGTGCCAGCAGCTTAGTGTTGGACTCCTACAATGAGCAGTTCTTC
>TRBV27|many|TRBJ1-2|NA
CASSFRPTTNYGYTF
TGTGCCAGCAGTTTTAGGCCGACAACTAACTATGGCTACACCTTC
>TRBV12-3/TRBV12-4|many|TRBJ2-5|TRBD1
CASSTGQGKETQYF
TGTGCCAGCAGTACCGGACAGGGGAAAGAGACCCAGTACTTC
>TRBV7-3|many|TRBJ2-2|TRBD2
CASSSGLAGTTGELFF
TGTGCCAGCAGCTCAGGACTAGCGGGGACAACCGGGGAGCTGTTTTTT
>TRBV15|many|TRBJ1-4|TRBD1
CATSPDRVTNEKLFF
TGTGCCACCAGCCCGGACAGGGTCACTAATGAAAAACTGTTTTTT
>TRBV28|many|TRBJ2-3|NA
CASTQKPGLTDTQYF
TGTGCCAGCACCCAGAAGCCGGGACTTACAGATACGCAGTATTTT